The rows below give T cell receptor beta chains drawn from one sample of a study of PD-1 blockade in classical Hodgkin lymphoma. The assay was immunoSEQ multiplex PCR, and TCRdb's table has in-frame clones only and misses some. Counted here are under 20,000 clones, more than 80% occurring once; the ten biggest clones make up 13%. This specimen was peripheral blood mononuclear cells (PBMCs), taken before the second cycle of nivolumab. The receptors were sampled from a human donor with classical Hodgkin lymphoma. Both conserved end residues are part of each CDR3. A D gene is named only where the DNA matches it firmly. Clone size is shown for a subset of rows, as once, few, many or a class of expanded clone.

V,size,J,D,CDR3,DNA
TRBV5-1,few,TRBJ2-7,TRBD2,CASSVSGGAYEQYF,TGCGCCAGCAGCGTTAGCGGGGGGGCGTACGAGCAGTACTTC
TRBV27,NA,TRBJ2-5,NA,CASSPEGEQETQYF,TGTGCCAGCAGTCCCGAAGGGGAGCAAGAGACCCAGTACTTC
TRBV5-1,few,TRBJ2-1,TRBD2,CASSLRGGGEQFF,TGCGCCAGCAGCTTGCGGGGGGGCGGTGAGCAGTTCTTC
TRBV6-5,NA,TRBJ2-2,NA,CASRSTSFTGELFF,TGTGCCAGCAGGTCGACTAGTTTCACCGGGGAGCTGTTTTTT
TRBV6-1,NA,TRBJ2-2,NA,CASSENIGETGELFF,TGTGCCAGCAGTGAAAACATTGGGGAGACCGGGGAGCTGTTTTTT
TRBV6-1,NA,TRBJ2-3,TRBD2,CATWVAGDSTDTQYF,TGTGCCACGTGGGTAGCGGGGGATAGCACAGATACGCAGTATTTT
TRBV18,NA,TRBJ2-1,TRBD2,CASSVLAGGAGNEQFF,TGTGCCAGCTCAGTCCTAGCGGGGGGGGCCGGAAATGAGCAGTTCTTC
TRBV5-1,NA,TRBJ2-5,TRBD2,CASSLSPGLEETQYF,TGCGCCAGCAGCTTGTCCCCGGGACTAGAAGAGACCCAGTACTTC
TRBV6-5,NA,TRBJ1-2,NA,CASSQLVQGGYGYTF,TGTGCCAGCAGTCAACTAGTCCAGGGTGGCTATGGCTACACCTTC
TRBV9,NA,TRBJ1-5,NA,CASSVGVSNQPQHF,TGTGCCAGCAGCGTAGGTGTTAGCAATCAGCCCCAGCATTTT
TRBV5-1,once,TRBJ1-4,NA,CASSLAGTQNEKLFF,TGCGCCAGCAGCTTGGCCGGGACTCAAAATGAAAAACTGTTTTTT
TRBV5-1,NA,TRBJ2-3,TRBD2,CASSLMGLGADTQYF,TGCGCCAGCAGCTTGATGGGACTAGGGGCAGATACGCAGTATTTT
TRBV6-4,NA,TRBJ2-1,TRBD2,CASSVLAGAYNEQFF,TGTGCCAGCAGTGTACTAGCGGGGGCCTACAATGAGCAGTTCTTC
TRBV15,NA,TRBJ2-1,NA,CATSGALAYNEQFF,TGTGCCACCAGCGGAGCTTTAGCCTACAATGAGCAGTTCTTC
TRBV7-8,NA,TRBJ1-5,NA,CASSFTGLNQPQHF,TGTGCCAGCAGCTTTACAGGGCTCAATCAGCCCCAGCATTTT
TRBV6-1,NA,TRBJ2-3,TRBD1,CASGKDRSTDTQYF,TGTGCCTCCGGGAAGGACAGGAGCACAGATACGCAGTATTTT
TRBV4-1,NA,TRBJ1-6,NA,CASSQDWYSPLHF,TGCGCCAGCAGCCAAGATTGGTATTCACCCCTCCACTTT
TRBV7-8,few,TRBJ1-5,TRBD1,CASSLGQGKGQPQHF,TGTGCCAGCAGCTTAGGACAGGGGAAAGGTCAGCCCCAGCATTTT
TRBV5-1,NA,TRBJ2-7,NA,CASSLVGGFYEQYF,TGCGCCAGCAGCTTGGTTGGGGGCTTCTACGAGCAGTACTTC
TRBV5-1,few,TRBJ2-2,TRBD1,CASSLGQGSTGELFF,TGCGCCAGCAGCCTCGGACAGGGGTCCACCGGGGAGCTGTTTTTT
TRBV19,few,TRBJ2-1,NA,CASSIGYQKEQFF,TGTGCCAGTAGTATAGGCTACCAAAAAGAGCAGTTCTTC
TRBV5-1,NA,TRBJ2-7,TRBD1,CASSGDRGEQYF,TGCGCCAGCAGCGGGGACAGGGGCGAGCAGTACTTC
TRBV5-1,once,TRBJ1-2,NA,CASSVTSGIPSFYGYTF,TGCGCCAGCAGCGTGACGTCCGGGATTCCTTCTTTCTATGGCTACACCTTC
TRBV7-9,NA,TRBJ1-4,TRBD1,CASSLDRGGEKLFF,TGTGCCAGCAGCTTAGACAGGGGAGGTGAAAAACTGTTTTTT
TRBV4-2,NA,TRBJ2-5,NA,CASSQDLRETQYF,TGTGCCAGCAGCCAAGATCTTCGGGAGACCCAGTACTTC
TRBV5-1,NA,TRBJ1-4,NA,CASSQGGDNEKLFF,TGCGCCAGCAGCCAGGGCGGAGATAATGAAAAACTGTTTTTT
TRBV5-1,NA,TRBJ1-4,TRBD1,CASSLVTGGANEKLFF,TGCGCCAGCAGCTTGGTCACAGGGGGAGCTAATGAAAAACTGTTTTTT
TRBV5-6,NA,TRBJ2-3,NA,CASSLALKGTDRADTQYF,TGTGCCAGCAGCTTGGCCCTTAAGGGAACGGATCGTGCAGATACGCAGTATTTT